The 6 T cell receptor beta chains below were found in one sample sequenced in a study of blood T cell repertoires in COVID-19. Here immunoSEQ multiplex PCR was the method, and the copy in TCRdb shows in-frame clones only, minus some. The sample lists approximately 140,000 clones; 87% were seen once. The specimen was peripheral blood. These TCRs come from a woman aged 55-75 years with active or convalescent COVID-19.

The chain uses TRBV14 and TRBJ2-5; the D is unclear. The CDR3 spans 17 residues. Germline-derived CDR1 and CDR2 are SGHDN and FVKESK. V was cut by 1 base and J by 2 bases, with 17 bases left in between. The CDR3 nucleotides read TGTGCCAGCAGCCAAGCGAGAACAGCTTTTATTCAAGAGACCCAGTACTTC. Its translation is CASSQARTAFIQETQYF.

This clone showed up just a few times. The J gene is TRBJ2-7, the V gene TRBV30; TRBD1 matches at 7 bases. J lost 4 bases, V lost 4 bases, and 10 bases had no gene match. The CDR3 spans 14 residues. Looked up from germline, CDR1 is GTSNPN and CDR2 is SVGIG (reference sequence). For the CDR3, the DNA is TGTGCCTGGACTACCGGGACAGTCACTTACGAGCAGTACTTC. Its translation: CAWTTGTVTYEQYF.

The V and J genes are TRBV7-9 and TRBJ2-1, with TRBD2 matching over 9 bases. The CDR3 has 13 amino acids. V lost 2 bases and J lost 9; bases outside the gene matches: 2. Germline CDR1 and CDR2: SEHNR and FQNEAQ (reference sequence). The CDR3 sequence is CASSLLAGAEQFF. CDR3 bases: TGTGCCAGCAGCTTATTAGCGGGGGCTGAGCAGTTCTTC.

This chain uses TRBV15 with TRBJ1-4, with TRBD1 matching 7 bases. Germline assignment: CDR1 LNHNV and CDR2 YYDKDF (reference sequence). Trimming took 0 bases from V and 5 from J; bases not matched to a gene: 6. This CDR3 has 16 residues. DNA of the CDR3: TGTGCCACCAGCAGAGATCTCGGGACAGTAAATGAAAAACTGTTTTTT. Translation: CATSRDLGTVNEKLFF.

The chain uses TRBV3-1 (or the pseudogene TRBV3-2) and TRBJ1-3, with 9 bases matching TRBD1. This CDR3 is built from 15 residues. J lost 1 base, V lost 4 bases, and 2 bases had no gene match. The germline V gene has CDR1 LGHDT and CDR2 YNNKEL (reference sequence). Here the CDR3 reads CASSLGQGSGNTIYF. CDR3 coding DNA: TGTGCCAGCAGCCTCGGACAGGGGTCTGGAAACACCATATATTTT.

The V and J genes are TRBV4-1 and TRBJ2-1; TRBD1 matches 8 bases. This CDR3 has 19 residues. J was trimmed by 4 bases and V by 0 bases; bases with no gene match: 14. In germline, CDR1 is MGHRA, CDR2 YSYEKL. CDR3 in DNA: TGCGCCAGCAGCCAAGATGAAACACGACAGGGGCCCCTATACAATGAGCAGTTCTTC. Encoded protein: CASSQDETRQGPLYNEQFF.